The 13 T cell receptor beta chains below all came from one sample that was sequenced in a study of shared clonotypes between healthy human individuals. Generated by immunoSEQ multiplex PCR, the TCRdb table keeps only in-frame clones and is missing some. The table has approximately 1,500,000 clones, 95% to 99% seen once. The sequenced material came from naive CD4+ T cells sorted from blood. As to subset: CD45RA+ positively selected. Receptors originate from a man aged 25 to 40 in good health.

This rearrangement joins TRBV10-2 to TRBJ1-2; 7 bases map to TRBD1. Trimming took 0 bases from V and 5 from J; bases not matched to a gene: 6. Germline V lookup: CDR1 WSHSY, CDR2 SAAADI. The length of the CDR3 is 15 residues. DNA for the CDR3: TGCGCCAGCAGTGAGTCCGCTACAGGGGCGTATGGCTACACCTTC. It is translated as CASSESATGAYGYTF.

CDR3: CASGRSGRPYEQYF. The CDR3 coding sequence is TGTGCCAGCGGTAGGAGCGGGAGACCCTACGAGCAGTACTTC. The genes are TRBV7-8 and TRBJ2-7, with 8 bases fitting TRBD2. J gave up 2 bases and V 8 bases, and 8 bases lay outside the gene matches. There are 14 residues in the CDR3. Per the germline V gene, CDR1 is SGHVS and CDR2 is FQNEAQ.

The gene calls are TRBV28 and TRBJ1-4, with D possibly matching TRBD1 (5 bases). Germline assignment: CDR1 MDHEN and CDR2 SYDVKM. The CDR3 is 14 residues long. With 6 bases removed from V and 5 bases from J, the gap between germline ends came to 13 bases. The CDR3 bases are TGTGCCAGCAGAGGCGGGGGACGGAATGAAAAACTGTTTTTT. Its translation is CASRGGGRNEKLFF.

The J gene is TRBJ2-7, the V gene TRBV4-3, with a tentative D call TRBD2 (6 bases). This CDR3 spans 12 amino acids. Germline assignment: CDR1 LGHNA and CDR2 YSLEER. Trimming left V 4 bases short and J 4 bases short, with 8 bases between. The CDR3 protein is CASSLGGYEQYF. Written as DNA, the CDR3 is TGCGCCAGCAGCCTAGGAGGGTACGAGCAGTACTTC.

The chain uses TRBV9 and TRBJ2-7; possibly TRBD1 for D (6 bases). Germline loops: CDR1 SGDLS, CDR2 YYNGEE. V lost 0 bases and J 6 bases, leaving 16 bases between the germline ends. This CDR3 has 15 residues. CDR3 bases: TGTGCCAGCAGCGTAGAGTTACAGGGCGAGGGCGAGCAGTACTTC. Translating it yields CASSVELQGEGEQYF.

This chain links TRBV4-1 with TRBJ1-2; 9 positions match TRBD1. Germline V lookup: CDR1 MGHRA, CDR2 YSYEKL. The junction had 9 bases not matched to a gene; V was cut back by 2 bases and J by 8 bases. This CDR3 contains 15 residues. CDR3 loop: CASSQPLQGARGYTF. CDR3 sequence (DNA): TGCGCCAGCAGCCAACCGCTACAGGGGGCGCGCGGCTACACCTTC.

The rearrangement joins TRBV10-2 to TRBJ1-3; no reliable D call. There are 15 residues in the CDR3. V was pared by 5 bases and J by 0 bases, with 11 bases between. Germline loops: CDR1 WSHSY, CDR2 SAAADI. CDR3 amino acids: CASSLGARSGNTIYF. The CDR3 coding sequence is TGCGCCAGCAGTCTGGGAGCCCGCTCTGGAAACACCATATATTTT.

Notes on this clone: Distinct nucleotide sequences in the sample also encode this CDR3. V and J are TRBV30 and TRBJ2-7; D is undetermined. V shed 0 bases and J shed 5 bases, with 5 bases lying between them. The germline V gene encodes CDR1 GTSNPN and CDR2 SVGIG (reference sequence). The CDR3 loop spans 11 amino acids. CDR3 amino acids: CAWSVGNEQYF. DNA for the CDR3: TGTGCCTGGAGTGTAGGGAACGAGCAGTACTTC.

The chain has TRBV5-6 and TRBJ2-7; D is unclear. This CDR3 is 11 amino acids long. Trimming stripped 6 bases from V and 5 bases from J, with 9 bases between. Germline CDR1 reads SGHDT; CDR2 reads YYEEEE. CDR3 sequence (DNA): TGTGCCAGCATTTCAGCAAACGAGCAGTACTTC. This codes for CASISANEQYF. Looking up the rest from reference TRBV5-6 and TRBJ2-7 gives the full variable domain: DAGVTQSPTHLIKTRGQQVTLRCSPKSGHDTVSWYQQALGQGPQFIFQYYEEEERQRGNFPDRFSGHQFPNYSSELNVNALLLGDSALYLCASISANEQYFGPGTRLTVT.

The gene calls are TRBV6-5 and TRBJ2-3; unclear D gene. The V gene's germline CDR1 is MNHEY and CDR2 SVGAGI. The CDR3 consists of 13 residues. V was cut by 6 bases and J by 5 bases, with 12 bases left in between. The CDR3 DNA reads TGTGCCAGCAGCATAACCCGTGGAGATACGCAGTATTTT. This translates into CASSITRGDTQYF.

The chain couples TRBV6-4 to TRBJ2-6, with unresolved D. Trimming cost V 10 bases and J 0 bases, with 4 bases left between them. Germline assignment: CDR1 MRHNA and CDR2 SNTAGT. The CDR3 extends over 12 amino acids. CDR3 region: CATLSGANVLTF. The DNA of the CDR3 is TGTGCCACCCTCTCTGGGGCCAACGTCCTGACTTTC.

The rearrangement joins TRBV13 to TRBJ1-5; D unresolved. The germline V gene has CDR1 PRHDT and CDR2 FYEKMQ (reference sequence). The CDR3 consists of 15 residues. V was cut by 0 bases and J by 7 bases, with 13 bases left in between. CDR3 residues: CASSLGRKGGQPQHF. The CDR3 bases are TGTGCCAGCAGCTTAGGCCGGAAGGGCGGGCAGCCCCAGCATTTT.

On this clone: Within the sample, other DNA sequences also encode this same CDR3. The CDR3 nucleotides read TGCGCCAGCAGCTTGGAGGCAACCTACGAGCAGTACTTC. It yields the protein CASSLEATYEQYF. V usage is TRBV5-1 and J usage is TRBJ2-7; unclear D gene. The germline gives CDR1 SGHRS, CDR2 YFSETQ. The V end was cut by 0 bases, the J end by 2 bases, with 6 bases between. CDR3 length: 13 amino acids. Together with reference TRBV5-1 and TRBJ2-7, the CDR3 gives the full variable domain: KAGVTQTPRYLIKTRGQQVTLSCSPISGHRSVSWYQQTPGQGLQFLFEYFSETQRNKGNFPGRFSGRQFSNSRSEMNVSTLELGDSALYLCASSLEATYEQYFGPGTRLTVT.